The T cell receptor (beta chain) described here comes from a study of T cell responses to AZD1222 COVID-19 vaccine. Study-wide results and caveats: Clonal diversity was possibly underestimated; the donors were predominantly white British and more often female. Vaccine-associated CD4 TCRs ranged over spike, dominating at 160-218 and 743-854. An increase in Spike-specific TCR breadth and depth was observed after two AZD1222 doses. Seropositivity was recorded at baseline in only a handful of AZD1222 recipients.

TCRdb's copy holds only in-frame clones and misses some; the assay was immunoSEQ multiplex PCR. The profile covers roughly 99,000 clones, with 87% appearing a single time and around 4.4% taken by the ten largest. Turning to this clone: Antigen specificity is unknown.

V lost 7 bases and J lost 0, with 15 bases in between. CDR3 size: 16 residues. Germline CDR1 reads SEHNR; CDR2 reads FQNEAQ (reference sequence). Sequencing used peripheral blood, obtained on day 0 of AZD1222 vaccination. The clonotype was recovered from an adult in good health. This chain uses TRBV7-9 with TRBJ2-2, with D perhaps assigned TRBD1 or TRBD2 (5 bases each). As DNA, the CDR3 is TGTGCCAGCACCACGTATCGGGGCTCGAACACCGGGGAGCTGTTTTTT. It yields the protein CASTTYRGSNTGELFF.